What follows describes a single T cell receptor beta chain. Its antigen remains unidentified. The data stem from a study of OX40 agonist ivuxolimab in advanced cancers. Study summary: At 0.01 to 10 mg/kg, ivuxolimab was administered intravenously to patients every 2 weeks. The dose-escalation group included hepatocellular carcinoma, melanoma, renal cell carcinoma and head and neck cancer. Study outcomes and limitations: Both CD4+ and CD8+ T cell populations in blood had undergone clonal expansion by week 6 at 0.1 to 3.0 mg/kg. The expanded peripheral T cells' antigen specificity was not determined.

Clones were sequenced by immunoSEQ multiplex PCR, and TCRdb holds only the in-frame ones, with some missing. In the table there are about 48,000 clones, less than 85% of which are singletons. The CDR3 has 15 amino acids. CDR1 is MNHEY and CDR2 is SMNVEV in the germline V gene (reference sequence). V gave up 2 bases and J gave up 4 bases, with 14 bases separating them. This clonotype was obtained from an adult with an advanced solid tumor such as melanoma, head and neck, liver or kidney cancer. Sequencing used CD4+ or CD8+ T cells sorted from blood, obtained in a trial of the OX40 agonist ivuxolimab. The rearrangement joins TRBV27 to TRBJ1-2; the D gene is possibly TRBD1 (6 bases). This CDR3 is CASSLTVGGLYGYTF. In DNA, the CDR3 is TGTGCCAGCAGTTTAACCGTCGGGGGCCTCTATGGCTACACCTTC.